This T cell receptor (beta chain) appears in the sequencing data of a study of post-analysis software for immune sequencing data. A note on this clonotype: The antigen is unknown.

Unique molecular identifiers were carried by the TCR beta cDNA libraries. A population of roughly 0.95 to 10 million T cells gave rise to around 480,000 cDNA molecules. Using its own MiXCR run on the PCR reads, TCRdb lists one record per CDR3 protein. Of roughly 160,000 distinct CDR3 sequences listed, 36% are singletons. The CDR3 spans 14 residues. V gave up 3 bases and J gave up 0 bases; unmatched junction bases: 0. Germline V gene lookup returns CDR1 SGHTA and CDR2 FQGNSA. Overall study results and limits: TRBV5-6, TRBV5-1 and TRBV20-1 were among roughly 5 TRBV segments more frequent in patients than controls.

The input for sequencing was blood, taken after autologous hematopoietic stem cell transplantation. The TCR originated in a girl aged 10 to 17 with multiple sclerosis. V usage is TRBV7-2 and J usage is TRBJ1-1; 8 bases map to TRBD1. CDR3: CASSLTGVNTEAFF. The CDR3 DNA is TGTGCCAGCAGCTTGACAGGGGTGAACACTGAAGCTTTCTTT. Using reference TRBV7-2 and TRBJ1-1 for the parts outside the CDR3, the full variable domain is GAGVSQSPSNKVTEKGKDVELRCDPISGHTALYWYRQSLGQGLEFLIYFQGNSAPDKSGLPSDRFSAERTGGSVSTLTIQRTQQEDSAVYLCASSLTGVNTEAFFGQGTRLTVV.